This T cell receptor (beta chain) emerged from a study of blood T cells in healthy people across ages. At the level of the study: With template switching, about one barcoded beta molecule was captured per two T cells.

Study-level findings and limits: The long-lived group displayed more naive CD4+ cells, plus higher diversity, than the aged donors did. PBMCs were not sorted, which prevented a conclusive comparison of naive versus antigen-experienced cells.

Notes on this clonotype: The antigen remains unidentified.

Next came a second PCR, run for roughly 6 to 11 cycles, which used a sample-barcoded 5' primer along with a J-beta primer mix. Each of the cDNA molecules was tagged by a template-switch adaptor with 12 random nucleotides. TCRdb analysed the 5' RACE reads with MiXCR anew, one entry per CDR3 protein. Of hundreds of thousands of distinct CDR3 sequences detected, less than 40% appear once; the ten largest clones hold approximately 15%. The receptor's source is a woman older than 75 in good health. Sequencing was done on a sample of blood.

The CDR3 spells CSAHGQGTTYEQYF. Written as DNA, the CDR3 is TGCAGTGCACATGGACAGGGGACTACCTACGAGCAGTACTTC. The chain combines TRBV20-1 with TRBJ2-7, with TRBD1 matching 9 bases. The CDR3 consists of 14 residues. The germline gives CDR1 DFQATT, CDR2 SNEGSKA (reference sequence). The J segment lost 2 bases and the V segment lost 6 bases, leaving 8 bases of the junction unmatched.